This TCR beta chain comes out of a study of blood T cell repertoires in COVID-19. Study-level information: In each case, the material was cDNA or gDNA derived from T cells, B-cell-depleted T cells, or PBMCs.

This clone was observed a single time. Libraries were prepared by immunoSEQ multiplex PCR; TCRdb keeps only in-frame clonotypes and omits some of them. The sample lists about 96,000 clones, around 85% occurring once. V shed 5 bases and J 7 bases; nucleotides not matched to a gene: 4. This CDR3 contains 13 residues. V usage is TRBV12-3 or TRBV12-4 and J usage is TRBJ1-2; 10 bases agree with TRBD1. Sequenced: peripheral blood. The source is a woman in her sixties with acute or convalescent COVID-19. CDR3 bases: TGTGCCAGCAGTGTGGACAGGGGGAGTGGCTACACCTTC. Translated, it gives CASSVDRGSGYTF.